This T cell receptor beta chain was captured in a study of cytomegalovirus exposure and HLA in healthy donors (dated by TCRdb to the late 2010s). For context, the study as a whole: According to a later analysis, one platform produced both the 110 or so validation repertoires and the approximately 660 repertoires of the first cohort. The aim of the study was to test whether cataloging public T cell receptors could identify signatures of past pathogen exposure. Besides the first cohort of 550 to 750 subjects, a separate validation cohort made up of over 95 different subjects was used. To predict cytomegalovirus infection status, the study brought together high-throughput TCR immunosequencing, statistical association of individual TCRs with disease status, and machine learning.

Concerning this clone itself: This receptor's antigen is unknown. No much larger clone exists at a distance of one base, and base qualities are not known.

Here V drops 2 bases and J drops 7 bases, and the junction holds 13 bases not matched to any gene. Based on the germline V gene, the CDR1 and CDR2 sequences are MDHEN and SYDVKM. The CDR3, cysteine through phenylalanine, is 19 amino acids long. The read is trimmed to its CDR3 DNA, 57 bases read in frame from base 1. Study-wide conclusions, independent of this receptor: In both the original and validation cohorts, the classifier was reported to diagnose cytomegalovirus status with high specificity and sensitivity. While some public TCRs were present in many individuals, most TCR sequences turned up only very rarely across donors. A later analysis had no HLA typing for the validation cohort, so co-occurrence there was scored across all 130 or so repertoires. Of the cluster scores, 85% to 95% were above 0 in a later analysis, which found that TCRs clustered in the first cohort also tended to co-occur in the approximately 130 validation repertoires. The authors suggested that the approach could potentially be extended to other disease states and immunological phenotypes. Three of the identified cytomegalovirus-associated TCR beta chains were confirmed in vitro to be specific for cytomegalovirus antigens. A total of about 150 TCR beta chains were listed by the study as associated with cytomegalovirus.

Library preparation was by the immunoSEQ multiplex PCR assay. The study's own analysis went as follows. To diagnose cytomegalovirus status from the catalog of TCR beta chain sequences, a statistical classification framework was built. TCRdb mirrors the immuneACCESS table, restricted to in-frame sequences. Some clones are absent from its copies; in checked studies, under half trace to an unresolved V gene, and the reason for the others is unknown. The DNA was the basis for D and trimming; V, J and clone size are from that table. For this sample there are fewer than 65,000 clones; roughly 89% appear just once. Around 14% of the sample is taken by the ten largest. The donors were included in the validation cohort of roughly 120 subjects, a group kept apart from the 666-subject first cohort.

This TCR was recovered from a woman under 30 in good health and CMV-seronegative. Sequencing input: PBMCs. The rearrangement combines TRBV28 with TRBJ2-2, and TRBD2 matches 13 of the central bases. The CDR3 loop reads CASSLKGWTSGSKIGELFF. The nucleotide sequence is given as TGTGCCAGCAGTTTAAAGGGGTGGACTAGCGGGAGTAAGATCGGGGAGCTGTTTTTT.